This TCR beta chain was obtained from a study of T cell repertoires in cytomegalovirus infection. TCRdb itself ran the reads through MiXCR, one entry per CDR3 protein. The sample includes 680,000 or so distinct CDR3 sequences, roughly 36% seen only once; the top ten take under 3%. About this clonotype: Relative to the germline gene, one junction end is altered; a read error may explain this.

Germline V gene data show CDR1 as MDHEN and CDR2 as SYDVKM. This CDR3 spans 17 amino acids. This TCR was sampled from a human donor in good health (CMV status not recorded). Some clones in this sample may be carry-over from other donors' samples. The chain couples TRBV28 to TRBJ2-5; D is possibly TRBD1 (6 bases). The specimen was PBMCs. The chain's CDR3 is CASSAYNRDPIEETLYF. CDR3 coding DNA: TGTGCCAGCAGTGCGTACAACAGGGACCCGATCGAAGAGACCCTGTACTTC.